These 17 T cell receptor beta chains originate from one sample sequenced in a study of control samples from healthy donors and cancer patients. The assay was immunoSEQ multiplex PCR, and TCRdb's table has in-frame clones only and misses some. The table records 200,000 or so clones, about 93% of them present only once. The sample taken for sequencing was blood. These receptors all stem from a man aged 45-65 years in good health.

This sequence joins TRBV7-8 and TRBJ1-6, with D maybe TRBD1 (6 bases). The germline V gene has CDR1 SGHVS and CDR2 FQNEAQ. The CDR3 has 16 residues. V was shortened by 1 base and J by 7 bases, with 14 bases between the two germline ends. CDR3 sequence reads: CASSLGGGYKNSPLHF. The CDR3, as DNA: TGTGCCAGCAGCTTAGGAGGGGGGTATAAGAATTCACCCCTCCACTTT.

With respect to this clone: The sample carries other DNA sequences with the same CDR3. The chain recombines TRBV28 with TRBJ1-6; D is unclear. Looked up from germline, CDR1 is MDHEN and CDR2 is SYDVKM. This CDR3 spans 12 amino acids. V lost 3 bases and J lost 6, with 3 bases in between. CDR3 sequence: CASSFLNSPLHF. Here the CDR3 DNA reads TGTGCCAGCAGTTTCCTTAATTCACCCCTCCACTTT.

The chain couples TRBV7-9 to TRBJ1-1; D unclear. Germline CDR1 is SEHNR and CDR2 is FQNEAQ (reference sequence). Trimming pared 1 base from V and 8 bases from J, leaving 5 bases between. The CDR3 contains 11 residues. The CDR3 loop reads CASSLVDEAFF. The CDR3 DNA reads as TGTGCCAGCAGCTTAGTGGACGAAGCTTTCTTT.

V usage is TRBV7-2 and J usage is TRBJ1-2, with a weak D call TRBD1 (6 bases). The CDR3 is 14 residues long. CDR1 and CDR2 from the germline V gene are SGHTA and FQGNSA. V was shortened by 4 bases and J by 2 bases, with 11 bases between the two germline ends. CDR3 protein: CASSSYRANYGYTF. The CDR3 DNA sequence: TGTGCCAGCAGCTCATACAGGGCAAACTATGGCTACACCTTC.

Concerning this clone: The same CDR3 can be traced to other DNA sequences in this sample. The chain has TRBV2 and TRBJ2-7; D is unresolved. Germline V lookup: CDR1 SNHLY, CDR2 FYNNEI. Trimming removed 4 bases from V and 0 bases from J, with 4 bases in between. This CDR3 is 12 amino acids long. Here the CDR3 DNA reads TGTGCCAGCAGTGGGGACTCCTACGAGCAGTACGTC. Protein sequence: CASSGDSYEQYV.

This clone was seen a handful of times. This sequence joins TRBV5-4 and TRBJ2-5; TRBD2 matches at 10 bases. The CDR3 extends over 17 amino acids. Germline V gives CDR1 SGHNT, CDR2 YYREEE (reference sequence). V was pared by 0 bases and J by 3 bases, with 8 bases of the junction left unmatched. This chain's CDR3 is CASSLGLAGPKKETQYF. CDR3 DNA sequence: TGTGCCAGCAGCTTGGGACTAGCGGGTCCAAAGAAAGAGACCCAGTACTTC.

The chain is built from TRBV5-8 and TRBJ1-1; no firm D call. Germline V gene lookup returns CDR1 SGHTS and CDR2 YDEGEE. The CDR3 contains 12 residues. The V end was cut by 0 bases, the J end by 9 bases, with 9 bases between. CDR3 in DNA: TGTGCCAGCAGCTTGGCCGGCGTAAAAGCTTTCTTT. Translation gives CASSLAGVKAFF.

As regards this clone: A read error may produce the germline difference seen at one junction end. This rearrangement joins TRBV2 to TRBJ2-2; D is ambiguous. Per germline, CDR1 SNHLY and CDR2 FYNNEI. CDR3 length: 14 residues. CDR3 region: CASSGNAQTTIPLF. DNA for the CDR3: TGTGCCAGCAGTGGGAACGCGCAAACCACAATTCCCCTTTTT.

V usage is TRBV28 and J usage is TRBJ1-2; D possibly corresponds to TRBD1 (6 bases). Germline-derived CDR1 and CDR2 are MDHEN and SYDVKM. CDR3 length: 14 amino acids. V was trimmed by 4 bases and J by 4 bases, leaving 13 bases between them. CDR3 sequence reads: CASSSAGQSYGYTF. In nucleotides, the CDR3 is TGTGCCAGCAGTTCGGCCGGACAGAGCTATGGCTACACCTTC.

This clone has just one count. The chain has TRBV12-3 or TRBV12-4 and TRBJ1-3; the D is unclear. The CDR3 runs to 13 residues. Trimming took off 5 bases at V and 1 base at J, with 6 bases between the two ends. Written as DNA, the CDR3 is TGTGCCAGCAGTCCTTATTCTGGAAACACCATATATTTT. Translation gives CASSPYSGNTIYF.

The V call is TRBV6-1, the J call TRBJ2-1, with 10 bases aligning to TRBD1. The CDR3 length is 16 residues. Germline V gene data show CDR1 as MNHNS and CDR2 as SASEGT. The J segment lost 8 bases and the V segment lost 4 bases, leaving 11 bases of the junction unmatched. DNA for the CDR3: TGTGCCAGCAGTGGATCCGGGACAGGGGAATTATATGAGCAGTTCTTC. This gives the protein CASSGSGTGELYEQFF.

This clone appeared once. This chain joins TRBV27 and TRBJ2-2; no firm D call. CDR3 length equals 15 residues. V was shortened by 1 base and J by 0 bases, with 6 bases between the two germline ends. CDR1 is MNHEY, CDR2 SMNVEV, per germline (reference sequence). CDR3 DNA sequence: TGTGCCAGCAGTTTATATGATCCGAACACCGGGGAGCTGTTTTTT. It yields the protein CASSLYDPNTGELFF.

This chain uses TRBV11-2 with TRBJ2-1; the match to TRBD2 covers 8 bases. Trimming cost V 5 bases and J 1 base; bases outside gene matches: 4. The CDR3 loop spans 15 amino acids. Germline V CDR1 and CDR2: SGHAT, FQNNGV. CDR3: CASSPGGASYNEQFF. As DNA, the CDR3 is TGTGCCAGCAGCCCCGGGGGGGCGTCCTACAATGAGCAGTTCTTC.

The rearrangement joins TRBV7-2 to TRBJ2-2, with no clear D. The CDR3 sequence is 16 residues long. V was cut by 4 bases and J by 4 bases, with 16 bases left in between. The germline V gene encodes CDR1 SGHTA and CDR2 FQGNSA. CDR3: CASSSLDVSSTGELFF. The CDR3 bases are TGTGCCAGCAGCTCGCTCGACGTCTCTAGCACCGGGGAGCTGTTTTTT.

The chain recombines TRBV25-1 with TRBJ2-2, with 10 positions matching TRBD2. This CDR3 has 18 residues. V lost 1 base, J lost 5 bases, and 10 bases stayed unmatched. CDR1 and CDR2 (germline): MGHDK, SYGVNS. CDR3 DNA sequence: TGTGCCAGCAGTGAATTGGAGTCTAGCGGGGGACAGACCGGGGAGCTGTTTTTT. Translated: CASSELESSGGQTGELFF.

This chain connects TRBV6-5 to TRBJ1-1; D is undetermined. V was shortened by 7 bases and J by 1 base, with 10 bases between the two germline ends. The germline V gene encodes CDR1 MNHEY and CDR2 SVGAGI. The CDR3 totals 13 residues. The CDR3 region is CASILRPNTEAFF. As DNA, the CDR3 is TGTGCCAGCATTCTTAGACCGAACACTGAAGCTTTCTTT.

A remark on this clone: Different DNA sequences within this sample yield the same CDR3. The rearrangement joins TRBV3-1 (or the pseudogene TRBV3-2) to TRBJ2-2, with D hard to call. V lost 4 bases and J 4 bases, leaving 7 bases between the germline ends. The CDR3 covers 13 residues. Germline assignment: CDR1 LGHDT and CDR2 YNNKEL (reference sequence). Written as DNA, the CDR3 is TGTGCCAGCAGCCTCCTAGGCACCGGGGAGCTGTTTTTT. This sequence encodes CASSLLGTGELFF.